A single sample is the source of the 27 T cell receptor beta chains below, sequenced in a study of blood T cells in healthy people across ages. A J-beta primer mix and a sample-barcoded 5' primer were used in a second PCR of about 7 to 12 cycles. TCRdb ran MiXCR on the 5' RACE reads and lists one entry per CDR3 protein. The data show 1.5 million to 2 million distinct CDR3 sequences, approximately 50% seen once. Sequencing was performed on blood. These receptors originate from a woman aged 40-49 years in good health.

This clonotype has only a few counts. CDR3 region: CASSLHRTHEQYF. The CDR3 coding sequence is TGTGCCAGCAGCTTACATCGGACCCACGAGCAGTACTTC. This chain joins TRBV7-2 and TRBJ2-7; D uncertain. Germline V lookup: CDR1 SGHTA, CDR2 FQGNSA. The CDR3 is 13 amino acids. V shed 2 bases and J shed 5 bases, with 10 bases lying between them.

V usage is TRBV27 and J usage is TRBJ2-7; D tentatively reads TRBD1 or TRBD2 (5 bases each). This CDR3 has 16 residues. CDR1 is MNHEY and CDR2 is SMNVEV in the germline V gene (reference sequence). V dropped 0 bases and J dropped 0 bases, with 12 bases sitting between them. Written as DNA, the CDR3 is TGTGCCAGCAGTTTATCGAGGGGCACTGTCTCCTACGAGCAGTACTTC. Protein sequence: CASSLSRGTVSYEQYF.

The CDR3 loop is CASSSQGTGRNTEAFF. In DNA form, the CDR3 reads TGTGCCAGCAGCTCCCAGGGGACAGGGAGGAACACTGAAGCTTTCTTT. The V call is TRBV7-9, the J call TRBJ1-1; 9 nucleotides agree with TRBD1. The junction had 7 bases not matched to a gene; V was cut back by 4 bases and J by 1 base. The CDR3 is 16 residues long. In germline, CDR1 is SEHNR, CDR2 FQNEAQ (reference sequence).

V and J are TRBV28 and TRBJ2-7, with a possible D match to TRBD1 (5 bases). Germline CDR1 is MDHEN and CDR2 is SYDVKM. V was shortened by 1 base and J by 4 bases, with 8 bases between the two germline ends. There are 13 residues in the CDR3. The DNA for the CDR3 is TGTGCCAGCAGTTTATACAGGCAATACGAGCAGTACTTC. Its protein is CASSLYRQYEQYF. The whole variable domain, remainder taken from reference TRBV28 and TRBJ2-7, is DVKVTQSSRYLVKRTGEKVFLECVQDMDHENMFWYRQDPGLGLRLIYFSYDVKMKEKGDIPEGYSVSREKKERFSLILESASTNQTSMYLCASSLYRQYEQYFGPGTRLTVT.

In regard to this clonotype: A much larger clone sits a single nucleotide away, making a read error possible. In DNA form, the CDR3 reads TGTACCAGCAGCCCCAGGATAAACTCCTACGAGCAGTACTTC. Encoded protein: CTSSPRINSYEQYF. The rearrangement joins TRBV4-2 to TRBJ2-5; D gene uncertain. The J call is uncertain, as TRBJ2-7 better fits the DNA end. Per the germline V gene, CDR1 is LGHNA and CDR2 is YNFKEQ. This CDR3 spans 14 amino acids.

The genes are TRBV24-1 and TRBJ2-3; 9 nucleotides line up with TRBD2. The junction had 3 bases not matched to a gene; V was cut back by 2 bases and J by 1 base. Germline CDR1 reads KGHDR; CDR2 reads SFDVKD. This CDR3 is 16 amino acids long. The CDR3 loop reads CATSDSIAGGTDTQYF. CDR3 in DNA: TGTGCCACCAGTGATTCCATAGCGGGGGGCACAGATACGCAGTATTTT.

This clonotype was counted between two and nine times. The J gene is TRBJ1-6, the V gene TRBV20-1, with 7 bases lining up with TRBD1. The CDR3 totals 15 residues. Unmatched junction bases numbered 10, after V lost 3 bases and J lost 8 bases. Germline V gene sequence: CDR1 DFQATT, CDR2 SNEGSKA (reference sequence). This chain's CDR3 is CSASKDRRNYSPLHF. For the CDR3, the DNA is TGCAGTGCTAGTAAGGACAGGAGGAACTATTCACCCCTCCACTTT.

This clonotype was detected only a few times. The CDR3 loop is CASGSGGASDTQYF. DNA for the CDR3: TGTGCTAGTGGTAGCGGGGGGGCATCAGATACGCAGTATTTT. The rearrangement uses TRBV12-5 and TRBJ2-3, with TRBD2 matching over 10 bases. This CDR3 has 14 residues. Losses at the gene ends were 5 bases for V and 4 bases for J; bases not matched to a gene: 3. CDR1 LGHNT and CDR2 FRNRAP come from the germline V gene.

There are a few counts of this clonotype. The chain joins TRBV20-1 to TRBJ2-3, with D possibly being TRBD1 (7 bases). Germline V gene data show CDR1 as DFQATT and CDR2 as SNEGSKA (reference sequence). The ends were cut back, 5 bases at V and 2 bases at J, with 20 bases in the middle. This CDR3 spans 16 amino acids. This CDR3 reads CSAGQAGRENTDTQYF. Here the CDR3 DNA reads TGCAGTGCTGGACAGGCAGGACGGGAGAACACAGATACGCAGTATTTT.

A few counts support this clonotype. The CDR3 sequence: CASSPAVTGKNIQYF. The CDR3 DNA follows: TGTGCCAGCTCACCAGCCGTGACAGGGAAAAACATTCAGTACTTC. The V gene is TRBV18, the J gene TRBJ2-4; 7 bases are a match to TRBD1. Germline V gives CDR1 KGHSH, CDR2 LQKENI. The CDR3 has 15 amino acids. V shed 2 bases and J 4 bases; nucleotides not matched to a gene: 5.

V gene TRBV2 combines with J gene TRBJ2-1; D remains ambiguous. With 7 bases removed from V and 2 bases from J, the gap between germline ends came to 15 bases. Germline CDR1 and CDR2: SNHLY and FYNNEI. CDR3 length: 15 amino acids. CDR3 nucleotides: TGTGCCAGCACCCAAGGAGCGATCACCTACAATGAGCAGTTCTTC. It is translated as CASTQGAITYNEQFF.

This clonotype was picked up one time. The chain recombines TRBV9 with TRBJ1-6, with D hard to call. CDR1 SGDLS and CDR2 YYNGEE come from the germline V gene. The V and J ends lost 0 bases and 6 bases respectively, with 10 bases between them. The CDR3 is 15 residues long. CDR3 coding DNA: TGTGCCAGCAGCGTAGATGGCTTGATTAATTCACCCCTCCACTTT. Its protein is CASSVDGLINSPLHF.

The rearrangement joins TRBV9 to TRBJ2-3, with 8 bases identical to TRBD2. After removal of 1 base from V and 6 bases from J, the junction contained 4 bases not matched to a gene. Germline V gene data show CDR1 as SGDLS and CDR2 as YYNGEE. This CDR3 is 14 amino acids long. CDR3 DNA sequence: TGTGCCAGCAGCGTAAGCGGGGGTATGGATACGCAGTATTTT. Translation: CASSVSGGMDTQYF.

This clonotype has only a few counts. The V and J genes are TRBV27 and TRBJ2-7; 9 positions agree with TRBD2. J was trimmed by 1 base and V by 7 bases; bases with no gene match: 14. The CDR3 has 17 amino acids. Germline CDR1 and CDR2: MNHEY and SMNVEV (reference sequence). This chain's CDR3 is CASTPNWLAGESYEQYF. DNA of the CDR3: TGTGCCAGCACCCCTAATTGGTTAGCGGGGGAATCCTACGAGCAGTACTTC.

As regards this clonotype: A much bigger clone sits one base away, suggesting this may be a read error. V and J are TRBV5-1 and TRBJ2-7; no reliable D call. The germline V gene has CDR1 SGHRS and CDR2 YFSETQ. The CDR3 sequence is 15 residues long. Trimming stripped 0 bases from V and 3 bases from J, with 13 bases between. The CDR3 here is CASSLDCQDLYEQYF. In nucleotides, the CDR3 is TGCGCCAGCAGCTTGGATTGTCAGGACCTCTACGAGCAGTACTTC. Supplemented by reference TRBV5-1 and TRBJ2-7, the full variable domain reads KAGVTQTPRYLIKTRGQQVTLSCSPISGHRSVSWYQQTPGQGLQFLFEYFSETQRNKGNFPGRFSGRQFSNSRSEMNVSTLELGDSALYLCASSLDCQDLYEQYFGPGTRLTVT.

The rearrangement uses TRBV16 and TRBJ2-1; D remains unclear. Germline CDR1 is KGHSY and CDR2 is FQNENV. V was shortened by 2 bases and J by 5 bases, with 10 bases between the two germline ends. The length of the CDR3 is 14 residues. The CDR3 nucleotides are TGTGCCAGCAGCCAACGTACTTTTGACAATGAGCAGTTCTTC. Residues: CASSQRTFDNEQFF.

The chain is built from TRBV7-2 and TRBJ2-7, with D tentatively TRBD1 (5 bases). V was cut by 1 base and J by 6 bases, with 10 bases left in between. CDR3 length: 13 residues. Germline V gene sequence: CDR1 SGHTA, CDR2 FQGNSA. CDR3 bases: TGTGCCAGCAGCTTAGAAGAGACAGCCGAGCAGTACTTC. Protein product: CASSLEETAEQYF.

The chain carries TRBV6-5 and TRBJ2-7; 9 nucleotides line up with TRBD1. V lost 5 bases and J lost 6; bases outside the gene matches: 8. The CDR3 spans 14 residues. In germline, CDR1 is MNHEY, CDR2 SVGAGI. CDR3 loop: CASSDNRGPVEQYF. The CDR3 DNA sequence: TGTGCCAGCAGTGACAACAGGGGGCCCGTCGAGCAGTACTTC.

The chain joins TRBV24-1 to TRBJ2-3; 11 nucleotides match TRBD1. The ends lost 2 bases at V and 8 bases at J; junction bases unmatched: 11. Germline V CDR1 and CDR2: KGHDR, SFDVKD. The CDR3 is 17 residues long. The CDR3 loop is CATSDSRRTGGVGTQYF. CDR3 nucleotides: TGTGCCACCAGTGATTCCCGGAGGACAGGGGGCGTAGGTACGCAGTATTTT.

This chain joins TRBV6-5 and TRBJ2-1; 7 nucleotides match TRBD1. The CDR3 runs 18 residues. CDR1 is MNHEY and CDR2 is SVGAGI in the germline V gene. The trim removed 2 bases at V and 4 bases at J, leaving 14 bases unmatched. The CDR3 DNA reads as TGTGCCAGCAGTTACAAGTCGGCCCGACAGGGATTATACAATGAGCAGTTCTTC. Translation gives CASSYKSARQGLYNEQFF.

DNA for the CDR3: TGCAGCGTTAGGGGCAGACAGGGGGTTGAAAAACTGTTTTTT. Its translation is CSVRGRQGVEKLFF. This sequence joins TRBV29-1 and TRBJ1-4, with 9 positions matching TRBD1. V dropped 5 bases and J dropped 7; count of bases not matched to a gene: 8. The CDR3 length is 14 residues. The V gene's germline CDR1 is SQVTM and CDR2 ANQGSEA. Full variable domain (remainder filled in from reference TRBV29-1 and TRBJ1-4): SAVISQKPSRDICQRGTSLTIQCQVDSQVTMMFWYRQQPGQSLTLIATANQGSEATYESGFVIDKFPISRPNLTFSTLTVSNMSPEDSSIYLCSVRGRQGVEKLFFGSGTQLSVL.

This clonotype was counted once. The V gene is TRBV11-2, the J gene TRBJ2-4; D gene uncertain. The germline V and J ends were trimmed by 5 bases and 15 bases, with 20 bases remaining between them. This CDR3 spans 13 amino acids. Germline loops: CDR1 SGHAT, CDR2 FQNNGV. In DNA, the CDR3 is TGTGCCAGCAGCCCAGCCCCCAACCTCGCGCGGTACTTC. Protein sequence: CASSPAPNLARYF.

The gene calls are TRBV20-1 and TRBJ2-7, with 10 nucleotides matching TRBD1. CDR3 length: 11 amino acids. Per the germline V gene, CDR1 is DFQATT and CDR2 is SNEGSKA (reference sequence). The V segment lost 5 bases and the J segment 5 bases; nucleotides outside the gene matches: 0. The CDR3 DNA reads as TGCAGTGCTGGGACAGGGGACGAGCAGTACTTC. Translated, it gives CSAGTGDEQYF.

A few counts support this clonotype. The chain couples TRBV29-1 to TRBJ2-1; maybe TRBD1 (5 bases). V gave up 5 bases and J gave up 4 bases, with 12 bases separating them. Germline CDR1 is SQVTM and CDR2 is ANQGSEA. The CDR3 is made up of 13 amino acids. The CDR3 DNA is TGCAGCGTTTTACAGGTGTTTTACAATGAGCAGTTCTTC. Protein sequence: CSVLQVFYNEQFF.

The chain uses TRBV10-3 and TRBJ2-4, with TRBD1 as a possible D gene (5 bases). Judging by the DNA end, TRBJ2-7 fits better; the J call may be wrong. Germline V gives CDR1 ENHRY, CDR2 SYGVKD. The CDR3 length is 12 residues. The CDR3 DNA follows: TGTGCCATCAGTGGGCAGGGCCGCGAGCAGTACTTC. This encodes CAISGQGREQYF.

This chain uses TRBV6-6 with TRBJ2-7, with D maybe TRBD2 (6 bases). CDR1 and CDR2 from the germline V gene are MNHNY and SVGAGI (reference sequence). This CDR3 has 13 amino acids. V was shortened by 11 bases and J by 6 bases, with 20 bases between the two germline ends. This CDR3 reads CASKPGGMGEQYF. As DNA, the CDR3 is TGTGCCTCAAAACCCGGGGGAATGGGCGAGCAGTACTTC.

The chain employs TRBV7-9 and TRBJ2-5; 8 positions agree with TRBD2. J lost 11 bases, V lost 11 bases, and 19 bases had no gene match. Germline V gene data show CDR1 as SEHNR and CDR2 as FQNEAQ (reference sequence). The CDR3 totals 14 residues. The CDR3 DNA is TGTGCCGGCTTGGGAGCGGGGGAATATAATGAGCAGTACTTC. Translation gives CAGLGAGEYNEQYF.